This passage covers 7 T cell receptor beta chains from one sample sequenced in a study of graft-versus-host responses after intestinal transplantation. The method was immunoSEQ multiplex PCR; TCRdb's version includes in-frame clones alone and lacks a portion of them. Among over 20,000 clones, about 45% were seen once, and the ten largest hold 0.75% to 0.9%. The sample here was alloreactive CD4+ T cells from a mixed lymphocyte reaction culture, taken before intestinal transplant. The sample's subset: CFSE-low proliferating T cells sorted from roughly six-day pre-transplant mixed lymphocyte reaction (GvH or HvG direction). The origin of the receptors is a human patient who received an intestinal transplant.

Note on this clone: Other DNA sequences in this sample translate to the same CDR3. V and J are TRBV5-1 and TRBJ1-1; tentatively, D is TRBD1 (6 bases). This CDR3 is 13 amino acids long. The V end was cut by 0 bases, the J end by 4 bases, with 7 bases between. The germline V gene has CDR1 SGHRS and CDR2 YFSETQ. In DNA, the CDR3 is TGCGCCAGCAGCTTGGGAGGGGGCACTGAAGCTTTCTTT. This gives the protein CASSLGGGTEAFF.

The table lists this clone with a few counts. V is TRBV10-3 and J is TRBJ2-2, with TRBD2 as a possible D gene (5 bases). The CDR3 loop spans 15 amino acids. V lost 7 bases and J lost 6, with 18 bases in between. CDR1 ENHRY and CDR2 SYGVKD come from the germline V gene. CDR3: CAITRGEEAPGELFF. The CDR3 DNA reads TGTGCCATCACCCGGGGAGAGGAGGCACCCGGGGAGCTGTTTTTT.

The chain joins TRBV2 to TRBJ1-5; maybe TRBD1 (6 bases). The germline V and J ends were trimmed by 5 bases and 0 bases, with 11 bases remaining between them. Germline CDR1 SNHLY, CDR2 FYNNEI. The CDR3 is 15 residues long. CDR3 sequence (DNA): TGTGCCAGCAGTCTAGGACAGCTTAGCAATCAGCCCCAGCATTTT. This translates into CASSLGQLSNQPQHF.

There are a few counts of this clone. The genes are TRBV27 and TRBJ1-2; no firm D call. V lost 6 bases and J 8 bases, leaving 16 bases between the germline ends. Germline-derived CDR1 and CDR2 are MNHEY and SMNVEV (reference sequence). The CDR3 runs to 13 residues. The CDR3 protein is CASRTVAGVGYTF. CDR3 in DNA: TGTGCCAGCAGGACTGTGGCCGGGGTAGGCTACACCTTC.

The rearrangement joins TRBV18 to TRBJ2-1; 8 nucleotides agree with TRBD2. The J segment lost 6 bases and the V segment lost 6 bases, leaving 10 bases of the junction unmatched. The CDR3 contains 15 residues. Germline CDR1 KGHSH, CDR2 LQKENI. The CDR3 loop reads CASSNAGGFFNEQFF. The CDR3 nucleotides are TGTGCCAGCTCGAACGCGGGGGGTTTTTTCAATGAGCAGTTCTTC.

This clone appeared a few times. This rearrangement joins TRBV10-2 to TRBJ1-2; no reliable D call. Germline lookup yields CDR1 WSHSY and CDR2 SAAADI. Trimming stripped 4 bases from V and 7 bases from J, with 10 bases between. The CDR3 covers 12 residues. The CDR3 sequence is CASSGLTGGYTF. Written as DNA, the CDR3 is TGCGCCAGCAGTGGACTGACGGGTGGCTACACCTTC.

The J gene is TRBJ1-5, the V gene TRBV19, with D possibly TRBD1 on 5 matching bases. Germline CDR1 is LNHDA and CDR2 is SQIVND (reference sequence). The CDR3 extends over 14 amino acids. Between the trimmed V and J ends, which lost 1 base and 3 bases, there was a span of 7 bases. The DNA for the CDR3 is TGTGCCAGTAGTATAGCCAGGGCCAATCAGCCCCAGCATTTT. It translates to CASSIARANQPQHF.